These 25 T cell receptor beta chains share one sample of origin, sequenced in a study of post-analysis software for immune sequencing data. These receptors lack a known antigen. Carried by the TCR beta cDNA libraries were unique molecular identifiers. One entry per CDR3 protein results from TCRdb running MiXCR on the PCR reads. This repertoire shows over 700,000 distinct CDR3 sequences, just under 30% found once; its top ten account for more than 0.45%. General study findings and limits: Compared with controls, patients had more of roughly five TRBV segments, including TRBV5-6, TRBV5-1 and TRBV20-1.

Sequences were obtained from blood. Source of these receptors: a girl aged 10-17 years with multiple sclerosis.

The J gene is TRBJ1-6, the V gene TRBV7-2; no clear D gene. The CDR3 is 14 residues long. Germline lookup yields CDR1 SGHTA and CDR2 FQGNSA. The ends were cut back, 8 bases at V and 0 bases at J, with 8 bases in the middle. The CDR3 sequence: CASRLDSYNSPLHF. The CDR3 bases are TGTGCCAGCCGCCTTGACTCCTATAATTCACCCCTCCACTTT.

The J gene is TRBJ1-1, the V gene TRBV4-3; 10 bases are a match to TRBD1. The CDR3 covers 20 residues. The germline V gene encodes CDR1 LGHNA and CDR2 YSLEER. Trimming removed 2 bases from V and 1 base from J; junction bases left unmatched: 16. The CDR3 sequence: CASSQYRIGTGEFWNTEAFF. The CDR3 region has the DNA TGCGCCAGCAGCCAATATCGGATCGGGACAGGGGAATTTTGGAACACTGAAGCTTTCTTT.

In this sample, this clonotype turned up a few times. The chain combines TRBV20-1 with TRBJ2-3, with D maybe TRBD2 (5 bases). The CDR3 consists of 12 residues. V was clipped by 8 bases and J by 4 bases, with 13 bases between them. Germline CDR1 reads DFQATT; CDR2 reads SNEGSKA (reference sequence). The CDR3 sequence is CSPLVGADTQYF. The CDR3 DNA follows: TGCAGTCCACTCGTCGGGGCAGATACGCAGTATTTT.

Worth noting for this clonotype: The CDR3 end shows no conserved phenylalanine or tryptophan, and so a read error is likely. The V call is TRBV12-3 or TRBV12-4, the J call TRBJ1-4; D is unresolved. The CDR3 has 13 residues. Trimming removed 1 base at V and 5 bases at J, with 5 bases between. The CDR3 here is CASSLDQNEKLFL. In nucleotides, the CDR3 is TGTGCCAGCAGTTTAGATCAGAATGAAAAACTGTTTTTG.

This clonotype appeared a few times. The chain carries TRBV6-1 and TRBJ2-7, with 9 bases lining up with TRBD1. The CDR3 loop spans 13 amino acids. V was clipped by 11 bases and J by 2 bases; unmatched bases: 7. Per the germline V gene, CDR1 is MNHNS and CDR2 is SASEGT. CDR3 loop: CADSGTGTYEQYF. In DNA form, the CDR3 reads TGTGCCGACTCTGGGACAGGGACCTACGAGCAGTACTTC.

A few counts support this clonotype. V is TRBV7-9 and J is TRBJ2-1; 9 bases agree with TRBD2. This CDR3 is built from 17 residues. Germline CDR1 is SEHNR and CDR2 is FQNEAQ (reference sequence). V dropped 5 bases and J dropped 5; count of bases not matched to a gene: 13. The CDR3 reads CASSRTGLADINNEQFF. In DNA, the CDR3 is TGTGCCAGCAGCCGGACGGGACTAGCAGATATAAACAATGAGCAGTTCTTC.

V usage is TRBV20-1 and J usage is TRBJ1-4; D gene ambiguous. This CDR3 comprises 17 residues. Germline loops: CDR1 DFQATT, CDR2 SNEGSKA (reference sequence). Trimming pared 1 base from V and 10 bases from J, leaving 25 bases between. The CDR3 sequence: CSARAGSPTDGRVKLFF. The CDR3 DNA reads as TGCAGTGCTAGAGCCGGGTCCCCGACGGACGGCCGGGTAAAACTGTTTTTT.

In this sample, this clonotype turned up a few times. V usage is TRBV20-1 and J usage is TRBJ2-7, with 8 bases aligning to TRBD1. Trimming cost V 3 bases and J 5 bases; bases outside gene matches: 6. The germline V gene has CDR1 DFQATT and CDR2 SNEGSKA (reference sequence). CDR3 length: 13 residues. The CDR3 is CSASQGAVDEQYF. The CDR3 bases are TGCAGTGCTAGCCAGGGGGCGGTTGACGAGCAGTACTTC.

Here the CDR3 reads CASSYDSPGEAFF. The DNA for the CDR3 is TGCGCCAGCAGCTACGATAGTCCAGGAGAAGCTTTCTTT. The chain has TRBV4-3 and TRBJ1-1; no reliable D call. This CDR3 has 13 residues. Germline V gives CDR1 LGHNA, CDR2 YSLEER. V was clipped by 5 bases and J by 8 bases, with 15 bases between them.

This clonotype has more than one count but fewer than ten. The rearrangement uses TRBV3-1 and TRBJ1-2; D not certain. The CDR3 is 15 amino acids. The germline V and J ends were trimmed by 6 bases and 4 bases, with 18 bases remaining between them. The germline V gene has CDR1 LGHDT and CDR2 YNNKEL (reference sequence). The CDR3: CASSPNGKASYGYTF. The CDR3 DNA reads TGTGCCAGCAGTCCCAATGGTAAGGCGTCCTATGGCTACACCTTC.

The chain is built from TRBV4-1 and TRBJ2-7, with D tentatively TRBD2 (6 bases). V gave up 4 bases and J gave up 2 bases, with 9 bases separating them. Germline lookup yields CDR1 MGHRA and CDR2 YSYEKL. The CDR3 sequence is 13 residues long. CDR3 nucleotides: TGCGCCAGCAGCCTAGCGGAGGCCTACGAGCAGTACTTC. Its translation: CASSLAEAYEQYF.

This sequence joins TRBV12-3 or TRBV12-4 and TRBJ2-1; 11 bases align to TRBD2. After removal of 5 bases from V and 3 bases from J, the junction contained 12 bases not matched to a gene. The CDR3 spans 18 residues. CDR3 coding DNA: TGTGCCAGCAGTCAAACTAGCGGGGGTGGGAAATTCTACAATGAGCAGTTCTTC. Protein product: CASSQTSGGGKFYNEQFF.

This clonotype was counted between two and nine times. This chain connects TRBV5-1 to TRBJ2-4, with 7 bases that match TRBD1. Germline CDR1 and CDR2: SGHRS and YFSETQ. The CDR3 contains 17 residues. The J segment lost 2 bases and the V segment lost 0 bases, leaving 8 bases of the junction unmatched. The DNA of the CDR3 is TGCGCCAGCAGCTTGGGGAGAGGGGGCGAGTCCAAAAACATTCAGTACTTC. Translated: CASSLGRGGESKNIQYF.

As for this clonotype: A read error is possible here, since a much larger clone lies one base away. The V gene is TRBV5-1, the J gene TRBJ2-5; a weak D match, TRBD2 (6 bases). V shed 2 bases and J shed 11 bases, with 19 bases lying between them. The CDR3 is made up of 14 amino acids. CDR1 and CDR2 from the germline V gene are SGHRS and YFSETQ. CDR3 nucleotide sequence: TGCGCCAGCAGCTTCGCAGGGAGGCACAATGAGCAGTACTTC. Translating gives CASSFAGRHNEQYF. Supplemented by reference TRBV5-1 and TRBJ2-5, the full variable domain reads KAGVTQTPRYLIKTRGQQVTLSCSPISGHRSVSWYQQTPGQGLQFLFEYFSETQRNKGNFPGRFSGRQFSNSRSEMNVSTLELGDSALYLCASSFAGRHNEQYFGPGTRLLVL.

A few counts support this clonotype. The chain employs TRBV20-1 and TRBJ2-7; 7 nucleotides line up with TRBD2. CDR1 and CDR2 from the germline V gene are DFQATT and SNEGSKA (reference sequence). With 6 bases clipped from V and 0 bases from J, the junction kept 8 bases outside the gene matches. The CDR3 is 14 amino acids. The chain's CDR3 is CSAGIAGRSYEQYF. The DNA of the CDR3 is TGCAGTGCGGGGATAGCGGGCCGCTCCTACGAGCAGTACTTC.

V usage is TRBV5-1 and J usage is TRBJ2-1, with D possibly TRBD1 on 5 matching bases. The J call may be mistaken, given a closer DNA end match to TRBJ2-7. Germline assignment: CDR1 SGHRS and CDR2 YFSETQ. This CDR3 spans 18 amino acids. The CDR3 nucleotides are TGCGCCAGCATGGGCGGACATGACCGCCCCAGCTCCTACAATGAGCAGTACTTC. Protein sequence: CASMGGHDRPSSYNEQYF.

In this sample, this clonotype turned up many times. This chain joins TRBV6-5 and TRBJ2-5; perhaps D is TRBD1 or TRBD2 (5 bases each). The CDR3 contains 14 residues. The V end lost 2 bases, the J end lost 3 bases, and 10 bases lay between the germline ends. Germline assignment: CDR1 MNHEY and CDR2 SVGAGI. CDR3 bases: TGTGCCAGCAGTTACGGGGCAGCGGAAGAGACCCAGTACTTC. Protein: CASSYGAAEETQYF.

The V and J genes are TRBV6-5 and TRBJ1-4; possible D gene TRBD1, 5 bases. This CDR3 has 14 residues. V was pared by 0 bases and J by 5 bases, with 7 bases between. CDR1 and CDR2 (germline): MNHEY, SVGAGI. CDR3 coding DNA: TGTGCCAGCAGTTACTCAGGGGACAATGAAAAACTGTTTTTT. Translating it yields CASSYSGDNEKLFF.

This clonotype was seen a few times. This rearrangement joins TRBV10-3 to TRBJ1-6, with D unresolved. V lost 8 bases and J 6 bases, leaving 11 bases between the germline ends. The V gene's germline CDR1 is ENHRY and CDR2 SYGVKD. This CDR3 spans 13 amino acids. The CDR3 DNA is TGTGCCATCGGTTCCCAGACTAATTCACCCCTCCACTTT. Translation: CAIGSQTNSPLHF.

There are a few counts of this clonotype. CDR3 protein: CATRAGWKPQHF. The CDR3 DNA sequence: TGTGCCACCAGAGCGGGATGGAAGCCCCAGCATTTT. The genes are TRBV28 and TRBJ1-5, with D unresolved. This CDR3 contains 12 residues. Germline V gene data show CDR1 as MDHEN and CDR2 as SYDVKM. Trimming took off 10 bases at V and 8 bases at J, with 15 bases between the two ends.

This clonotype has more than one count but fewer than ten. The chain combines TRBV20-1 with TRBJ2-7, with a possible D match to TRBD1 (5 bases). V dropped 4 bases and J dropped 2 bases, with 21 bases sitting between them. The V gene's germline CDR1 is DFQATT and CDR2 SNEGSKA (reference sequence). The CDR3 loop spans 16 amino acids. The CDR3 region is CSANPTAAGIPYEQYF. DNA of the CDR3: TGCAGTGCTAACCCGACGGCGGCAGGGATCCCCTACGAGCAGTACTTC.

The V gene is TRBV7-2, the J gene TRBJ1-5; D gene ambiguous. This CDR3 is built from 14 residues. The germline V and J ends were trimmed by 2 bases and 9 bases, with 14 bases remaining between them. Germline V gene lookup returns CDR1 SGHTA and CDR2 FQGNSA. CDR3 in amino acids: CASSLRARSRPQHF. CDR3 bases: TGTGCCAGCAGCTTAAGGGCCAGGAGCCGGCCCCAGCATTTT.

This clonotype was recorded at least ten times. This chain uses TRBV29-1 with TRBJ2-3, with 7 bases that match TRBD2. Losses at the gene ends were 1 base for V and 6 bases for J; bases not matched to a gene: 7. The CDR3 runs to 14 residues. From germline, CDR1 is SQVTM and CDR2 ANQGSEA. This CDR3 reads CSVEGWLAVDTQYF. Written as DNA, the CDR3 is TGCAGCGTTGAAGGGTGGCTAGCGGTGGATACGCAGTATTTT.

The chain carries TRBV6-6 and TRBJ1-6; 10 positions agree with TRBD1. Germline trimming cut 4 bases from V and 8 bases from J; bases unmatched to any gene: 5. Germline loops: CDR1 MNHNY, CDR2 SVGAGI (reference sequence). CDR3 length equals 15 residues. Here the CDR3 DNA reads TGTGCCAGCAGTTCGGGAGACAGGGGGCATTCACCCCTCCACTTT. Encoded protein: CASSSGDRGHSPLHF.

This clonotype appeared once. V is TRBV2 and J is TRBJ2-7; either TRBD1 or TRBD2 may supply D (6 bases each). Trimming removed 6 bases from V and 0 bases from J, with 12 bases in between. Germline V gene sequence: CDR1 SNHLY, CDR2 FYNNEI. The CDR3 runs 14 residues. CDR3 sequence (DNA): TGTGCCAGCAGGGAGGGGGTCCTCTCCTACGAGCAGTACTTC. Protein product: CASREGVLSYEQYF.